This T cell receptor (beta chain) appears in the sequencing data of a study of T cell responses to AZD1222 COVID-19 vaccine. A remark on this clone: Its specificity is not known.

The CDR3 has 15 residues. Germline loops: CDR1 WNHNN, CDR2 SYGVQD (reference sequence). V lost 4 bases, J lost 3 bases, and 3 bases stayed unmatched. Study conclusions and caveats: Baseline antibody screening turned up just six or seven seropositive AZD1222 recipients. Spike-specific TCRs gained breadth and depth after people received two AZD1222 doses. Among the donors, most were white British and more were female, and clonal diversity was possibly underestimated. Across spike, vaccine-associated CD4 TCRs were found, dominant at 160-218 and 743-854.

Some clones are missing from TCRdb's copy, which holds only in-frame ones; the method was immunoSEQ multiplex PCR. The data show 140,000 to 150,000 clones, about 91% seen once. The sample in question was peripheral blood, obtained on day 0 of AZD1222 vaccination. The V call is TRBV10-1, the J call TRBJ2-1; 10 positions match TRBD1. The receptor comes from an adult in good health. The CDR3 region is CASSVGTGDYNEQFF. The CDR3 nucleotides are TGCGCCAGCAGTGTGGGGACAGGGGACTACAATGAGCAGTTCTTC.